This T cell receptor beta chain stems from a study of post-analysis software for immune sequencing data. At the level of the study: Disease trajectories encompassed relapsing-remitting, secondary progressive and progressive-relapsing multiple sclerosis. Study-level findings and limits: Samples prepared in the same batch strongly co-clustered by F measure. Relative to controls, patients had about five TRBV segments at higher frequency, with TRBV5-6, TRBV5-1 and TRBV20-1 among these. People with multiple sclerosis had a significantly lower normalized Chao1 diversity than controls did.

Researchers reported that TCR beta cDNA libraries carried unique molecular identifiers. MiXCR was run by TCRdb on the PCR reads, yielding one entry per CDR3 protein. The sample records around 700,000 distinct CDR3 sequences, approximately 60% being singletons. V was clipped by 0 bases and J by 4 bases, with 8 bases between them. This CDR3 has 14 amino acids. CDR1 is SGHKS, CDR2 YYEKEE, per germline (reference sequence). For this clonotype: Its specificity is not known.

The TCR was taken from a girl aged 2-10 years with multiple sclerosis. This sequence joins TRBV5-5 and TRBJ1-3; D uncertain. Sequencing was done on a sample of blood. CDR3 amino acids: CASSLVAYGNTIYF. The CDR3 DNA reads TGTGCCAGCAGCTTGGTGGCGTACGGAAACACCATATATTTT. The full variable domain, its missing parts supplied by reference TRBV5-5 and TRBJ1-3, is DAGVTQSPTHLIKTRGQQVTLRCSPISGHKSVSWYQQVLGQGPQFIFQYYEKEERGRGNFPDRFSARQFPNYSSELNVNALLLGDSALYLCASSLVAYGNTIYFGEGSWLTVV.